This entry lists 2 T cell receptor beta chains sequenced from one sample in a study of T cells in Graves' hyperthyroidism and ophthalmopathy. Regions amplified from RNA transcripts were the TCR beta CDR3 regions. HTBI primers were used for first-round RT-PCR of the TCR CDR3. TCRdb re-derived calls from the multiplex PCR reads in MiXCR, one entry per CDR3 protein. Altogether 550,000 to 600,000 distinct CDR3 sequences are present, 15% to 20% being singletons, with the ten largest covering 15% to 20%. Sequenced sample: blood. These receptors all come from a woman aged 18-29 years with Graves' hyperthyroidism.

This clonotype was detected ten times or more. CDR3: CASSVPGPQRDYGYTF. The CDR3 coding sequence is TGTGCCAGCAGCGTTCCGGGACCACAAAGGGACTATGGCTACACCTTC. This sequence joins TRBV11-2 and TRBJ1-2; a weak D match, TRBD1 (5 bases). Trimming stripped 5 bases from V and 3 bases from J, with 19 bases between. Germline CDR1 reads SGHAT; CDR2 reads FQNNGV. This CDR3 spans 16 amino acids.

J is TRBJ2-2 and V is TRBV11-3; 8 bases map to TRBD1. CDR3 size: 13 residues. Trimming at V came to 4 bases and at J to 5 bases, leaving 0 bases not matched to a gene. Germline loops: CDR1 SGHNT, CDR2 YENEEA. The CDR3: CASSWTGTGELFF. CDR3 coding DNA: TGTGCCAGCAGCTGGACAGGGACCGGGGAGCTGTTTTTT.